Shown below are 8 T cell receptor beta chains from a single sample sequenced in a study of human T cells and chemical hapten exposure. Via MiXCR, TCRdb re-called the 5' RACE reads, giving one row per CDR3 protein. The data hold roughly 81,000 distinct CDR3 sequences, with more than 7% observed a single time. Total RNA was isolated from whole blood that had not been fractionated. These receptors were taken from a male donor in good health.

This clonotype was seen more than once but under ten times. This chain links TRBV7-2 with TRBJ2-7; TRBD1 aligns across 7 bases. V was pared by 3 bases and J by 4 bases, with 6 bases of the junction left unmatched. The CDR3 contains 14 residues. Germline V gene data show CDR1 as SGHTA and CDR2 as FQGNSA. CDR3 sequence (DNA): TGTGCCAGCAGCTTGGGACAGACTTTTTACGAGCAGTACTTC. This translates into CASSLGQTFYEQYF.

This clonotype was observed at least ten times. V is TRBV5-1 and J is TRBJ2-5; D perhaps matches TRBD1 (5 bases). Trimming pared 4 bases from V and 1 base from J, leaving 11 bases between. The CDR3 has 14 amino acids. CDR1 and CDR2 (germline): SGHRS, YFSETQ. The CDR3: CASSTTVGQETQYF. The CDR3 DNA reads as TGCGCCAGCAGCACGACAGTGGGCCAAGAGACCCAGTACTTC.

The genes are TRBV4-2 and TRBJ1-1; TRBD1 might be the D (6 bases). V was shortened by 0 bases and J by 4 bases, with 12 bases between the two germline ends. The CDR3 sequence is 15 residues long. Per the germline V gene, CDR1 is LGHNA and CDR2 is YNFKEQ. The CDR3 region is CASSQDVTGSTEAFF. The CDR3, as DNA: TGTGCCAGCAGCCAAGATGTAACAGGGAGCACTGAAGCTTTCTTT.

This rearrangement joins TRBV3-1 to TRBJ1-1, with unresolved D. The CDR3 runs to 14 residues. V was trimmed by 1 base and J by 7 bases, leaving 13 bases between them. Germline V lookup: CDR1 LGHDT, CDR2 YNNKEL (reference sequence). CDR3 region: CASSQGSLQFEAFF. CDR3 DNA: TGTGCCAGCAGCCAAGGGTCCCTCCAGTTTGAAGCTTTCTTT.

This clonotype was observed many times. The genes are TRBV7-2 and TRBJ2-3; 12 bases align to TRBD2. With 3 bases clipped from V and 6 bases from J, the junction kept 7 bases outside the gene matches. Germline assignment: CDR1 SGHTA and CDR2 FQGNSA. There are 16 residues in the CDR3. The chain's CDR3 is CASSLYLAGGPDTQYF. CDR3 coding DNA: TGTGCCAGCAGCTTGTATCTAGCGGGGGGGCCCGATACGCAGTATTTT.

This clonotype was observed a few times. The chain joins TRBV29-1 to TRBJ1-1; D unclear. The germline CDR1 and CDR2 sequences are SQVTM and ANQGSEA. Trimming left V 7 bases short and J 6 bases short, with 21 bases between. The CDR3 spans 14 residues. The CDR3 spells CSAIGPRGFAEAFF. The CDR3 nucleotides read TGCAGCGCTATAGGACCCCGCGGGTTCGCTGAAGCTTTCTTT.

At least ten counts were recorded for this clonotype. The chain is built from TRBV11-3 and TRBJ2-7; TRBD1 matches 9 bases. Looked up from germline, CDR1 is SGHNT and CDR2 is YENEEA. The CDR3 is 14 amino acids. The V segment lost 4 bases and the J segment 4 bases; nucleotides outside the gene matches: 5. CDR3 nucleotides: TGTGCCAGCAGCTCCGGGACAGGGCCGTACGAGCAGTACTTC. This translates into CASSSGTGPYEQYF.

Ten or more counts support this clonotype. The chain is built from TRBV29-1 and TRBJ1-2; D might be TRBD1 (5 bases). CDR3 size: 15 residues. Germline V gene lookup returns CDR1 SQVTM and CDR2 ANQGSEA. V lost 4 bases to trimming and J lost 0 bases, with 15 bases between them. Here the CDR3 reads CSVVGPDAPNYGYTF. The CDR3 DNA follows: TGCAGCGTTGTGGGGCCCGACGCCCCTAACTATGGCTACACCTTC.